Listed below are T cell receptor beta chains from one sample, sequenced in a study of T-cell reconstitution after alpha-beta-depleted transplantation in children. A single record per CDR3 protein comes from TCRdb applying MiXCR to the PCR reads. Counted here are some 290,000 distinct CDR3 sequences, 9.9% occurring once; the ten biggest clones make up over 9%. The source material was PBMCs from the stem cell graft donor, sampled from the stem cell graft. These receptors all stem from a human donor who donated a stem cell graft to a child with SCID. CDR3s include the opening cysteine and the closing phenylalanine or tryptophan. Each record gives: CDR3 length, J gene, V gene, D gene, clone size, CDR3 DNA, CDR3 protein. D genes are given only for firm matches. A row's size may be missing; if present it is once, few, many or a size class.

len: 13; j_gene: TRBJ1-2; v_gene: TRBV5-1; d_gene: -; abundance: many; CDR3nt: TGCGCCAGCAGCTTGGTTAGGAGGGATGGCTACACCTTC; CDR3aa: CASSLVRRDGYTF
len: 16; j_gene: TRBJ2-1; v_gene: TRBV6-5; d_gene: TRBD2; abundance: -; CDR3nt: TGTGCCAGCAGTTACTCTAGCGGGGGGGTATACAATGAGCAGTTCTTC; CDR3aa: CASSYSSGGVYNEQFF
len: 16; j_gene: TRBJ1-4; v_gene: TRBV15; d_gene: -; abundance: -; CDR3nt: TGTGCCACCAGCAGGTCTCGACTTGCAACTAATGAAAAACTGTTTTTT; CDR3aa: CATSRSRLATNEKLFF
len: 15; j_gene: TRBJ2-1; v_gene: TRBV2; d_gene: TRBD2; abundance: many; CDR3nt: TGTGCCAGCAGACCCGGACTAGCGGGTTACAATGAGCAGTTCTTC; CDR3aa: CASRPGLAGYNEQFF
len: 15; j_gene: TRBJ2-7; v_gene: TRBV5-5; d_gene: -; abundance: few; CDR3nt: TGTGCCAGCACACCATGGCGGACCGGAGGAAGCGAGCAGTACTTC; CDR3aa: CASTPWRTGGSEQYF
len: 15; j_gene: TRBJ2-5; v_gene: TRBV5-1; d_gene: -; abundance: few; CDR3nt: TGCGCCAGCAGCCTCGGGACCTCCACGGTGGAGACCCAGTACTTC; CDR3aa: CASSLGTSTVETQYF
len: 14; j_gene: TRBJ1-5; v_gene: TRBV29-1; d_gene: -; abundance: -; CDR3nt: TGCAGCGTTCAACAGGGTAATAGCAATCAGCCCCAGCATTTT; CDR3aa: CSVQQGNSNQPQHF
len: 15; j_gene: TRBJ1-2; v_gene: TRBV18; d_gene: TRBD1; abundance: few; CDR3nt: TGTGCCAGCTCACCCAACCCGACAGGGGGCTATGGCTACACCTTC; CDR3aa: CASSPNPTGGYGYTF
len: 15; j_gene: TRBJ2-2; v_gene: TRBV6-5; d_gene: -; abundance: -; CDR3nt: TGTGCCAGCAGTTACAGGGACACGAACACCGGGGAGCTGTTTTTT; CDR3aa: CASSYRDTNTGELFF
len: 17; j_gene: TRBJ2-7; v_gene: TRBV10-3; d_gene: -; abundance: -; CDR3nt: TGTGCCATCAGTGAGCCTCGCCTCGACGGAAGCATCTACGAGCAGTACTTC; CDR3aa: CAISEPRLDGSIYEQYF
len: 14; j_gene: TRBJ1-1; v_gene: TRBV5-1; d_gene: -; abundance: many; CDR3nt: TGCGCCAGCAGCCCGGGACTAGAGAACACTGAAGCTTTCTTT; CDR3aa: CASSPGLENTEAFF
len: 12; j_gene: TRBJ2-3; v_gene: TRBV5-4; d_gene: -; abundance: -; CDR3nt: TGTGCCAGGGGCTCTGGCACAGATACGCAGTATTTT; CDR3aa: CARGSGTDTQYF
len: 14; j_gene: TRBJ1-3; v_gene: TRBV13; d_gene: -; abundance: many; CDR3nt: TGTGCCAGCAGCTTTAGACAGACTGGAAACACCATATATTTT; CDR3aa: CASSFRQTGNTIYF
len: 15; j_gene: TRBJ2-7; v_gene: TRBV20-1; d_gene: TRBD2; abundance: few; CDR3nt: TGCAGTGCTAGTAGGCTAGCGGGGGGGACCTACGAGCAGTACTTC; CDR3aa: CSASRLAGGTYEQYF
len: 15; j_gene: TRBJ2-6; v_gene: TRBV5-4; d_gene: TRBD1; abundance: -; CDR3nt: TGTGCCAGCAGAACAGGGGTCTCTGGGGCCAACGTCCTGACTTTC; CDR3aa: CASRTGVSGANVLTF
len: 15; j_gene: TRBJ1-3; v_gene: TRBV18; d_gene: -; abundance: few; CDR3nt: TGTGCCAGCTCACCAGGACACTCCTCTGGAAACACCATATATTTT; CDR3aa: CASSPGHSSGNTIYF
len: 15; j_gene: TRBJ1-2; v_gene: TRBV12-5; d_gene: -; abundance: few; CDR3nt: TGTGCTAGTGGTTTGCCGGGGGGCACACTGAGAGGCTACACCTTC; CDR3aa: CASGLPGGTLRGYTF
len: 13; j_gene: TRBJ2-5; v_gene: TRBV19; d_gene: TRBD2; abundance: -; CDR3nt: TGTGCCAGCCGCTGGGGGGGTGGAGAGACCCAGTACTTC; CDR3aa: CASRWGGGETQYF
len: 11; j_gene: TRBJ2-7; v_gene: TRBV3-1; d_gene: -; abundance: many; CDR3nt: TGTGCCAGCAGCCAAGTGGGGACCAAGTACTTC; CDR3aa: CASSQVGTKYF
len: 15; j_gene: TRBJ2-7; v_gene: TRBV11-1; d_gene: -; abundance: many; CDR3nt: TGTGCCAGCAGCTTAGCGAGGGGGAAACCCTACGAGCAGTACTTC; CDR3aa: CASSLARGKPYEQYF
len: 14; j_gene: TRBJ2-1; v_gene: TRBV20-1; d_gene: TRBD2; abundance: -; CDR3nt: TGCAGTGCCGCCCTAGCGGGGGGGCAGGGTGAGCAGTTCTTC; CDR3aa: CSAALAGGQGEQFF
len: 14; j_gene: TRBJ1-1; v_gene: TRBV20-1; d_gene: TRBD1; abundance: many; CDR3nt: TGCAGTGCTCCCCGGGACAGGGTGAACACTGAAGCTTTCTTT; CDR3aa: CSAPRDRVNTEAFF
len: 14; j_gene: TRBJ2-2; v_gene: TRBV3-1; d_gene: -; abundance: many; CDR3nt: TGTGCCAGCAAAGAAACGGGTTACGCCGGGGAGCTGTTTTTT; CDR3aa: CASKETGYAGELFF
len: 15; j_gene: TRBJ2-6; v_gene: TRBV27; d_gene: -; abundance: many; CDR3nt: TGTGCCAGCAGTACAGGCTTCTCTGGGGCCAACGTCCTGACTTTC; CDR3aa: CASSTGFSGANVLTF
len: 17; j_gene: TRBJ1-5; v_gene: TRBV19; d_gene: -; abundance: -; CDR3nt: TGTGCCAGTAGGGGATATGGGGCAGGAAGCTTCAATCAGCCCCAGCATTTT; CDR3aa: CASRGYGAGSFNQPQHF
len: 18; j_gene: TRBJ2-4; v_gene: TRBV21-1; d_gene: -; abundance: -; CDR3nt: TGTGCCAGCAGCCACCGGGACAGGGGCTCAAGGGCCAAAAACATTCAGTACTTC; CDR3aa: CASSHRDRGSRAKNIQYF
len: 14; j_gene: TRBJ2-7; v_gene: TRBV6-5; d_gene: -; abundance: few; CDR3nt: TGTGCCAGCAGTTACCGGGGCAGAACAGGCGAGCAGTACTTC; CDR3aa: CASSYRGRTGEQYF
len: 14; j_gene: TRBJ1-6; v_gene: TRBV3-1; d_gene: -; abundance: few; CDR3nt: TGTGCCAGCAGCCAACACAGGGATAATTCACCCCTCCACTTT; CDR3aa: CASSQHRDNSPLHF
len: 15; j_gene: TRBJ1-5; v_gene: TRBV5-1; d_gene: -; abundance: few; CDR3nt: TGCGCCAGCAGCTTGGGAGGGGAAAGCAATCAGCCCCAGCATTTT; CDR3aa: CASSLGGESNQPQHF
len: 14; j_gene: TRBJ2-1; v_gene: TRBV7-7; d_gene: TRBD2; abundance: many; CDR3nt: TGTGCCAGCAGCTCGGGGGGTTCCTACAATGAGCAGTTCTTC; CDR3aa: CASSSGGSYNEQFF
len: 15; j_gene: TRBJ2-2; v_gene: TRBV2; d_gene: -; abundance: many; CDR3nt: TGTGCCAGCCGACTAGTATTTACTAACACCGGGGAGCTGTTTTTT; CDR3aa: CASRLVFTNTGELFF
len: 14; j_gene: TRBJ1-1; v_gene: TRBV20-1; d_gene: -; abundance: few; CDR3nt: TGCAGTGCTAGAGTCCTACGGATTAACACTGAAGCTTTCTTT; CDR3aa: CSARVLRINTEAFF
len: 14; j_gene: TRBJ1-1; v_gene: TRBV5-1; d_gene: TRBD1; abundance: -; CDR3nt: TGCGCCAGCAGCTCGACGGACAGGGATGGAGGAGCTTTCTTT; CDR3aa: CASSSTDRDGGAFF
len: 13; j_gene: TRBJ2-5; v_gene: TRBV12-5; d_gene: -; abundance: -; CDR3nt: TGTGCTAGTGAACCTGACAGCCAAGAGACCCAGTACTTC; CDR3aa: CASEPDSQETQYF
len: 16; j_gene: TRBJ2-7; v_gene: TRBV12-3/TRBV12-4; d_gene: TRBD2; abundance: -; CDR3nt: TGTGCCAGCAGTTATTATAGCGGGACTAATACCTACGAGCAGTACTTC; CDR3aa: CASSYYSGTNTYEQYF
len: 12; j_gene: TRBJ2-7; v_gene: TRBV5-4; d_gene: -; abundance: few; CDR3nt: TGTGCCAGCAGCTTGGACGTGTACGAGCAGTACTTC; CDR3aa: CASSLDVYEQYF
len: 12; j_gene: TRBJ1-2; v_gene: TRBV29-1; d_gene: TRBD1; abundance: many; CDR3nt: TGCAGCGCCCCGACAGGGACCTATGGCTACACCTTC; CDR3aa: CSAPTGTYGYTF
len: 15; j_gene: TRBJ2-5; v_gene: TRBV3-1; d_gene: -; abundance: many; CDR3nt: TGTGCCAGCGTTCCCCGGTTGGGACTTCAAGAGACCCAGTACTTC; CDR3aa: CASVPRLGLQETQYF
len: 15; j_gene: TRBJ2-1; v_gene: TRBV9; d_gene: TRBD2; abundance: -; CDR3nt: TGTGCCAGCAGTCGAAGCGGGGGGACCTACAATGAGCAGTTCTTC; CDR3aa: CASSRSGGTYNEQFF
len: 15; j_gene: TRBJ2-7; v_gene: TRBV20-1; d_gene: -; abundance: -; CDR3nt: TGCAGTGCTAGCGCTCCGGCCCAAAACTTTTACGAGCAGTACTTC; CDR3aa: CSASAPAQNFYEQYF
len: 14; j_gene: TRBJ1-4; v_gene: TRBV25-1; d_gene: -; abundance: many; CDR3nt: TGTGCCAGCAGTGATCGGGCGATAAATGAAAAACTGTTTTTT; CDR3aa: CASSDRAINEKLFF
len: 13; j_gene: TRBJ1-1; v_gene: TRBV12-3/TRBV12-4; d_gene: -; abundance: -; CDR3nt: TGTGCCAGCAGTTTAAGCAGTCAGACAGAAGCTTTCTTT; CDR3aa: CASSLSSQTEAFF
len: 14; j_gene: TRBJ1-1; v_gene: TRBV7-9; d_gene: -; abundance: few; CDR3nt: TGTGCCAGCGGACATTGGCTGACGAACACTGAAGCTTTCTTT; CDR3aa: CASGHWLTNTEAFF
len: 14; j_gene: TRBJ2-7; v_gene: TRBV29-1; d_gene: -; abundance: -; CDR3nt: TGCAGCGTTGAAGCCCCGGGTGACTCCTACGAGCAGTACTTC; CDR3aa: CSVEAPGDSYEQYF
len: 11; j_gene: TRBJ1-1; v_gene: TRBV20-1; d_gene: -; abundance: few; CDR3nt: TGCAGTGCTAGTGGGGACCCTAAAGCTTTCTTT; CDR3aa: CSASGDPKAFF
len: 12; j_gene: TRBJ2-4; v_gene: TRBV11-2; d_gene: TRBD1; abundance: -; CDR3nt: TGTGCCAGCAGTATACAGGGGAACATTCAGTACTTC; CDR3aa: CASSIQGNIQYF
len: 14; j_gene: TRBJ2-7; v_gene: TRBV12-3/TRBV12-4; d_gene: -; abundance: -; CDR3nt: TGTGCCAGCAGTTTGGGCAGGTCCACCTACGAGCAGTACTTC; CDR3aa: CASSLGRSTYEQYF
len: 13; j_gene: TRBJ2-1; v_gene: TRBV18; d_gene: -; abundance: many; CDR3nt: TGTGCCAGCTCACAAAACAAGGGTGAACCAGAGTTCTTC; CDR3aa: CASSQNKGEPEFF
len: 14; j_gene: TRBJ2-2; v_gene: TRBV12-3/TRBV12-4; d_gene: -; abundance: -; CDR3nt: TGTGCCAGCAGTTTAATGGGATACACCGGGGAGCTGTTTTTT; CDR3aa: CASSLMGYTGELFF
len: 17; j_gene: TRBJ2-5; v_gene: TRBV25-1; d_gene: -; abundance: -; CDR3nt: TGTGCCAGCGGATCCCGGGACGGAGGGCTGTTCCGAGAGACCCAGTACTTC; CDR3aa: CASGSRDGGLFRETQYF